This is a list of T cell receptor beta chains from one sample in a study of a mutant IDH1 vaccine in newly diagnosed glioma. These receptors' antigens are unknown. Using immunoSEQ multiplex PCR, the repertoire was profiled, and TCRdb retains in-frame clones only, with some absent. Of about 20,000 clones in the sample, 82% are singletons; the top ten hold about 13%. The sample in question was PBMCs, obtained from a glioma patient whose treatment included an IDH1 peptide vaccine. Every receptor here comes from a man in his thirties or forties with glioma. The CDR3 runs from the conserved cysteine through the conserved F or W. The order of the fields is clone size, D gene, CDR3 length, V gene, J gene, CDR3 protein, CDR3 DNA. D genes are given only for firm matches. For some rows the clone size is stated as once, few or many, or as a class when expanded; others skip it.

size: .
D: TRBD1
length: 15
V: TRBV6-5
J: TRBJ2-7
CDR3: CASSYSVQGAYEQYF
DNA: TGTGCCAGCAGTTACTCGGTTCAGGGGGCCTACGAGCAGTACTTC

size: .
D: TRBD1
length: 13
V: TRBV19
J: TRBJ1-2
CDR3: CASSIDRGYGYTF
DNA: TGTGCCAGTAGTATAGACAGGGGGTATGGCTACACCTTC

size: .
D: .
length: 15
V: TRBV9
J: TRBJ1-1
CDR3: CASSVSPTVNTEAFF
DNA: TGTGCCAGCAGCGTGAGCCCGACAGTCAACACTGAAGCTTTCTTT

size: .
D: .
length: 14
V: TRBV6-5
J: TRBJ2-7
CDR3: CASSRRVQVYEQYF
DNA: TGTGCCAGCAGCCGGCGGGTGCAGGTCTACGAGCAGTACTTC

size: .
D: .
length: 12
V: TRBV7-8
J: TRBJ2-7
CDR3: CASSLRIYEQYF
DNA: TGTGCCAGCAGCTTAAGGATCTACGAGCAGTACTTC

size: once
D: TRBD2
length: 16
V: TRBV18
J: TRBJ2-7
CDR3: CASSPLSGSGTYEQYF
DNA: TGTGCCAGCTCCCCGCTTAGCGGGAGTGGGACCTACGAGCAGTACTTC

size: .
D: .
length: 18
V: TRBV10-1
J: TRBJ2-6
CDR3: CASSLLSRSHKSGHVLTF
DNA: TGCGCCAGCAGTTTATTGTCAAGATCGCACAAGTCGGGCCACGTCCTGACTTTC

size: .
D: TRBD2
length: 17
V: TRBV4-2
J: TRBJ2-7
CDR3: CASSQDRASGSSYEQYF
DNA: TGTGCCAGCAGCCAAGATAGGGCTAGCGGGAGCTCCTACGAGCAGTACTTC

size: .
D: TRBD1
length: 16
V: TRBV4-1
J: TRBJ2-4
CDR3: CASSQGTGGAKNIQYF
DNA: TGCGCCAGCAGCCAAGGGACAGGTGGAGCCAAAAACATTCAGTACTTC

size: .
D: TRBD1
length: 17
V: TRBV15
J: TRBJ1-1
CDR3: CATSRFSGQGGGTEAFF
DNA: TGTGCCACCAGCAGATTCTCCGGACAGGGGGGAGGGACTGAAGCTTTCTTT

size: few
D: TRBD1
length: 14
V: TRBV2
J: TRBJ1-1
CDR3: CASSDGRGKTEAFF
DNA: TGTGCCAGCAGTGATGGCAGGGGGAAAACTGAAGCTTTCTTT

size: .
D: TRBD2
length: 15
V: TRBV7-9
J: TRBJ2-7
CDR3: CASSDPSGNAWEQYF
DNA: TGTGCCAGCAGCGACCCTAGCGGGAACGCTTGGGAGCAGTACTTC

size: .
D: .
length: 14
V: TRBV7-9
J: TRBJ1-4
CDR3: CASSLWGVDEKLFF
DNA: TGTGCCAGCAGCTTGTGGGGAGTGGATGAAAAACTGTTTTTT

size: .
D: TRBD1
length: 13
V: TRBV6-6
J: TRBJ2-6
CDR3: CACTGAGANVLTF
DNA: TGTGCCTGCACAGGGGCTGGGGCCAACGTCCTGACTTTC

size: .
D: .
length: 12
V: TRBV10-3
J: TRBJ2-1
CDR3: CAISDRDNEQFF
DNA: TGTGCCATCAGCGACAGAGACAATGAGCAGTTCTTC

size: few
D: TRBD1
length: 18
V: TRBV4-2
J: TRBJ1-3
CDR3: CASSQDGTELFSGNTIYF
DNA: TGTGCCAGCAGCCAAGATGGGACAGAACTATTCTCTGGAAACACCATATATTTT

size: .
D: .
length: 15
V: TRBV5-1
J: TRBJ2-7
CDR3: CASSLGRGSSYEQYF
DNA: TGCGCCAGCAGCTTGGGCAGGGGAAGCTCCTACGAGCAGTACTTC

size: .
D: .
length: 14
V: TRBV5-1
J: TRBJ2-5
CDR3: CASSLEGLQETQYF
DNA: TGCGCCAGCAGCTTAGAAGGACTACAAGAGACCCAGTACTTC

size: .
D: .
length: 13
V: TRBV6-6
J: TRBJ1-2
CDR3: CASRTHPNYGYTF
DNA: TGTGCCAGCAGGACACATCCAAACTATGGCTACACCTTC

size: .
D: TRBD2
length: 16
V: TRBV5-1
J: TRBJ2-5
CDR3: CASSLGLAGGGETQYF
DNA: TGCGCCAGCAGCTTGGGTCTTGCGGGAGGAGGGGAGACCCAGTACTTC

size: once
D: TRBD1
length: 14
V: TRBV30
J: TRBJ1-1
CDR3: CAWAAGGAGTEAFF
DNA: TGTGCCTGGGCCGCAGGGGGCGCGGGAACTGAAGCTTTCTTT

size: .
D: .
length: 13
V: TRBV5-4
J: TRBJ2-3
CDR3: CASSLPSTDTQYF
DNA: TGTGCCAGCAGCTTACCTAGCACAGATACGCAGTATTTT

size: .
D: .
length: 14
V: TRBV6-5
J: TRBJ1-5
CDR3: CASSYSRSHQPQHF
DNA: TGTGCCAGCAGTTACAGCAGATCGCATCAGCCCCAGCATTTT

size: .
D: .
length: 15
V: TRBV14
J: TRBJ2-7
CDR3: CASSPIGTYPYEQYF
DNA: TGTGCCAGCAGCCCCATAGGGACGTACCCCTACGAGCAGTACTTC

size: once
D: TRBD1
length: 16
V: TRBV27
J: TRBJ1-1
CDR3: CASSYRQGHMNTEAFF
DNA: TGTGCCAGCAGTTACCGACAGGGACATATGAACACTGAAGCTTTCTTT

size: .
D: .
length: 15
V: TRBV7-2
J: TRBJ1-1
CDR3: CASSLWVGGNTEAFF
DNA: TGTGCCAGCAGCTTGTGGGTGGGGGGGAACACTGAAGCTTTCTTT

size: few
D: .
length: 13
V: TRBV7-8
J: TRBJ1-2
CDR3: CASSLGRGYGYTF
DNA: TGTGCCAGCAGCTTAGGCAGGGGCTATGGCTACACCTTC

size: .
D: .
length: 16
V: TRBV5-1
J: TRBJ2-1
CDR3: CASSHLGGRTLNEQFF
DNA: TGCGCCAGCAGCCATCTAGGGGGGAGGACTCTCAATGAGCAGTTCTTC

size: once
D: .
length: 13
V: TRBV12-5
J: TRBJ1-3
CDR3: CASGSTSGNTIYF
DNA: TGTGCTAGTGGTTCGACTTCTGGAAACACCATATATTTT

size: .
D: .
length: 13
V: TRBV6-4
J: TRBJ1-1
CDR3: CASSDRMNTEAFF
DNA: TGTGCCAGCAGTGACAGAATGAACACTGAAGCTTTCTTT

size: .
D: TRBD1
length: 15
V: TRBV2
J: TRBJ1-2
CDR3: CASGRGDRDLYGYTF
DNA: TGTGCCAGCGGGAGAGGCGACAGGGATCTCTATGGCTACACCTTC